The 15 T cell receptor beta chains below come from one sample, sequenced in a study of T cells in Graves' hyperthyroidism and ophthalmopathy. TCR beta CDR3 regions were amplified from RNA. The TCR CDR3 first-round RT-PCR relied on the HTBI primer set. TCRdb ran MiXCR on the multiplex PCR reads and lists one entry per CDR3 protein. The table includes around 600,000 distinct CDR3 sequences, about a sixth detected once. Sequencing used blood. The receptors here all came from a young woman with Graves' hyperthyroidism.

This clonotype was recorded many times. The chain combines TRBV6-1 with TRBJ2-3; 9 nucleotides agree with TRBD2. There are 16 residues in the CDR3. The V segment lost 5 bases and the J segment 4 bases; nucleotides outside the gene matches: 10. Germline CDR1 is MNHNS and CDR2 is SASEGT. The CDR3 DNA is TGTGCCAGCAGTTCCCCAGGCGCGGGAGGGGCAGATACGCAGTATTTT. Encoded protein: CASSSPGAGGADTQYF.

This clonotype was found many times. The rearrangement links TRBV12-3 or TRBV12-4 to TRBJ2-2, with 9 bases fitting TRBD2. V was clipped by 2 bases and J by 6 bases; unmatched bases: 10. The CDR3 has 17 residues. CDR3 bases: TGTGCCAGCAGTTTACGCGGATTAGCGGGAGTCGCCGGGGAGCTGTTTTTT. Its translation is CASSLRGLAGVAGELFF.

This clonotype appeared many times. The chain carries TRBV7-9 and TRBJ1-5; TRBD1 is a possible D gene (5 bases). The CDR3 totals 14 residues. Trimming left V 6 bases short and J 4 bases short, with 13 bases between. Germline V CDR1 and CDR2: SEHNR, FQNEAQ (reference sequence). CDR3 DNA: TGTGCCAGCAGTCTCGGGGGTTGGAATCAGCCCCAGCATTTT. This sequence encodes CASSLGGWNQPQHF.

For the CDR3, the DNA is TGCAGTGCTAGAGATGGGGAAGGACGTAACTATGGCTACACCTTC. Amino acids: CSARDGEGRNYGYTF. This chain links TRBV20-1 with TRBJ1-2; D gene unclear. The CDR3 has 15 residues. V was cut by 0 bases and J by 1 base, with 12 bases left in between. Germline assignment: CDR1 DFQATT and CDR2 SNEGSKA (reference sequence).

This clonotype was seen only a few times. This clone may be a read error of a much larger clone one base away. V gene TRBV2 combines with J gene TRBJ1-4, with 7 bases lining up with TRBD1. Per the germline V gene, CDR1 is SNHLY and CDR2 is FYNNEI. With V trimmed by 8 bases and J by 3 bases, 9 bases remained unmatched. The CDR3 covers 15 residues. The CDR3 here is CASVVGGPANEKLFF. The CDR3 bases are TGTGCCAGCGTTGTAGGGGGCCCGGCTAATGAAAAACTGTTTTTT.

This clonotype has ten or more counts. The CDR3 bases are TGTGCCAGCAGCGCCGGGACAGGGGTAAGCTACGAGCAGTACTTC. This codes for CASSAGTGVSYEQYF. The chain employs TRBV6-1 and TRBJ2-7, with TRBD1 identical over 10 bases. Per germline, CDR1 MNHNS and CDR2 SASEGT. CDR3 length equals 15 residues. The junction had 8 bases not matched to a gene; V was cut back by 6 bases and J by 3 bases.

This clonotype came up a few times. J is TRBJ2-7 and V is TRBV19; the match to TRBD1 covers 8 bases. CDR3 length: 17 amino acids. V shed 3 bases, J shed 6 bases, and the junction held 16 bases outside the gene matches. Germline V gene lookup returns CDR1 LNHDA and CDR2 SQIVND (reference sequence). CDR3 region: CASSMQLLRQGRFEQYF. The CDR3, as DNA: TGTGCCAGTAGTATGCAACTCTTGAGACAGGGGAGATTCGAGCAGTACTTC.

There are many counts of this clonotype. The chain uses TRBV30 and TRBJ1-1; D may be TRBD1 (5 bases). The CDR3 sequence is 16 residues long. The germline V gene has CDR1 GTSNPN and CDR2 SVGIG (reference sequence). V was cut by 1 base and J by 2 bases, with 17 bases left in between. The CDR3 loop is CAWSATRGENNTEAFF. CDR3 bases: TGTGCCTGGAGTGCCACTCGGGGGGAAAACAACACTGAAGCTTTCTTT.

This sequence joins TRBV6-1 and TRBJ1-6; D is uncertain. Germline V gene sequence: CDR1 MNHNS, CDR2 SASEGT. The CDR3 consists of 15 residues. The V gene lost 6 bases and the J gene lost 6 bases, with 15 bases spanning the gap. The chain's CDR3 is CASRPRTMPNSPLHF. The CDR3, as DNA: TGTGCCAGCAGGCCACGGACCATGCCTAATTCACCCCTCCACTTT.

This clonotype came up many times. The chain is built from TRBV4-2 and TRBJ2-5; a weak D match, TRBD2 (5 bases). V dropped 0 bases and J dropped 11 bases, with 19 bases sitting between them. CDR1 is LGHNA, CDR2 YNFKEQ, per germline. This CDR3 spans 15 amino acids. This CDR3 reads CASSQESGRPPGQYF. In DNA form, the CDR3 reads TGTGCCAGCAGCCAAGAATCTGGACGGCCCCCGGGACAGTACTTC.

J is TRBJ2-7 and V is TRBV30; D gene uncertain. V lost 0 bases to trimming and J lost 2 bases, with 11 bases between them. This CDR3 contains 14 residues. Germline CDR1 and CDR2: GTSNPN and SVGIG (reference sequence). The CDR3 DNA follows: TGTGCCTGGAGTGTCGGCGAGAGCGCCTACGAGCAGTACTTC. Protein: CAWSVGESAYEQYF.

This clonotype was seen repeatedly, ten times or more. The chain carries TRBV7-3 and TRBJ2-1; D is unclear. The CDR3 has 15 amino acids. CDR1 and CDR2 (germline): SGHTA, FQGTGA. Trimming shortened V by 6 bases and J by 5 bases, and 17 bases separated the two germline ends. The CDR3 here is CASRSPDSIHNEQFF. For the CDR3, the DNA is TGTGCCAGCAGATCTCCCGACTCGATCCACAATGAGCAGTTCTTC.

Here the CDR3 DNA reads TGCAGCGTTGTGTTTCGTCAACTGGGGACATATGAGCAGTTCTTC. It encodes CSVVFRQLGTYEQFF. V usage is TRBV29-1 and J usage is TRBJ2-1, with TRBD1 as a possible D gene (6 bases). Looked up from germline, CDR1 is SQVTM and CDR2 is ANQGSEA. There are 15 residues in the CDR3. V shed 4 bases and J shed 8 bases, with 21 bases lying between them.

The V and J genes are TRBV20-1 and TRBJ2-7; tentative D call: TRBD2 (5 bases). This CDR3 is 15 amino acids long. Trimming took 1 base from V and 2 from J, leaving 15 bases between them. CDR1 and CDR2 (germline): DFQATT, SNEGSKA (reference sequence). The DNA for the CDR3 is TGCAGTGCTAGAGTTCGGCTAGCCAGCCCCTACGAGCAGTACTTC. It yields the protein CSARVRLASPYEQYF.

The chain is built from TRBV12-5 and TRBJ1-2, with D perhaps matching TRBD1 (5 bases). This CDR3 has 13 residues. CDR1 and CDR2 from the germline V gene are LGHNT and FRNRAP. Trimming took 3 bases from V and 3 from J, leaving 8 bases between them. The CDR3 bases are TGTGCTAGTGGTTTTGACAGCTACTATGGCTACACCTTC. This translates into CASGFDSYYGYTF.